Listed below are T cell receptor beta chains from one sample, sequenced in a study of T cell changes during pregnancy in multiple sclerosis. Sequencing used immunoSEQ multiplex PCR; TCRdb keeps in-frame clones, though not all of them. The table shows roughly 29,000 clones, with around 89% occurring only once. The input for sequencing was CD8+ T cells from peripheral blood mononuclear cells, taken after pregnancy. The receptors here all came from a female donor with multiple sclerosis, enrolled in a pregnancy study. Both conserved end residues are trimmed from each CDR3. The order of the fields is CDR3 length, V gene, J gene, CDR3 protein.

>11|TRBV29-1|TRBJ2-5
SVDVGALETQY
>11|TRBV27|TRBJ1-2
ASSFKGVGGYT
>14|TRBV7-8|TRBJ2-5
ASSFLPRETKETQY
>9|TRBV4-2|TRBJ2-1
ASSLTNEQF
>13|TRBV19|TRBJ2-1
ASSPDRESYNEQF
>11|TRBV28|TRBJ1-5
ATTPPGAQPQH
>13|TRBV6-5|TRBJ1-1
ASSPSGPGNTEAF
>13|TRBV27|TRBJ2-3
ASSPLAGALDTQY
>11|TRBV7-9|TRBJ2-5
ASSYPSGSTLD
>11|TRBV28|TRBJ2-7
ASRPGQTYEQY
>11|TRBV19|TRBJ2-1
ASSTNSYNEQF
>14|TRBV4-1|TRBJ2-1
ASSLNFPGGYNEQF
>14|TRBV6-1|TRBJ2-1
ASSQGQDAYYNEQF
>13|TRBV18|TRBJ2-1
ASSPPNRGRNEQF
>11|TRBV7-9|TRBJ2-1
ASSETGTREQF
>11|TRBV27|TRBJ2-1
ASSLTGVDEQF
>10|TRBV7-9|TRBJ1-1
ASGAGGTEAF
>12|TRBV4-3|TRBJ2-3
ASSQDFYTDTQY
>12|TRBV11-3|TRBJ2-7
ASSLTWATYEQY
>14|TRBV6-6|TRBJ2-5
ASSSGGSGGPETQY
>13|TRBV5-8|TRBJ2-1
ASSSGTPLYNEQF
>12|TRBV21-1|TRBJ2-1
ASSTRQVHNEQF
>14|TRBV4-2|TRBJ2-7
ASSQEAGTSSYEQY
>14|TRBV27|TRBJ2-1
ASSLSGSIPYNEQF
>12|TRBV5-4|TRBJ2-7
ASSPWTGTVEQY
>13|TRBV9|TRBJ2-1
ASDNTGYSYNEQF
>13|TRBV2|TRBJ2-3
ATPTAGARTDTQY
>13|TRBV6-4|TRBJ2-3
ASSDSGESTDTQY
>10|TRBV29-1|TRBJ1-1
SAIDGGTEAF
>13|TRBV7-2|TRBJ1-1
ASSSDRDRYTEAF
>15|TRBV15|TRBJ2-6
ATSRGPLEDGANVLT
>12|TRBV19|TRBJ2-1
ASSIGAGGNEQF
>11|TRBV4-1|TRBJ1-2
ASSQQGGRGYT
>12|TRBV7-6|TRBJ2-7
ASSLGGRQYEQY
>16|TRBV25-1|TRBJ2-1
ASSEHGGTSGSPYEQF